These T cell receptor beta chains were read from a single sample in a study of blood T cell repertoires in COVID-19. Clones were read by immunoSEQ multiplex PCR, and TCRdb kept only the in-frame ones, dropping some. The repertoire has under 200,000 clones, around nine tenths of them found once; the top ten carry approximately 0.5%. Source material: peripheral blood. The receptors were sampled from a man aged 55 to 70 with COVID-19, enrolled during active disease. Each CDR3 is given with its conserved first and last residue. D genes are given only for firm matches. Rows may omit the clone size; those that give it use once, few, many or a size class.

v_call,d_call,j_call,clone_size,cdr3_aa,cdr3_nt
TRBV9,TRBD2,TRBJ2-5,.,CASSGLQRGPQETQYF,TGTGCCAGCTCCGGCTTACAGCGGGGGCCCCAAGAGACCCAGTACTTC
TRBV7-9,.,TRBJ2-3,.,CASSLSRGQATDTQYF,TGTGCCAGCAGCCTATCGCGGGGGCAGGCTACAGATACGCAGTATTTT
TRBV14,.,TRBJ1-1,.,CASSQDRVTEAFF,TGTGCCAGCAGCCAAGACAGGGTCACTGAAGCTTTCTTT
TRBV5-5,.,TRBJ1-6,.,CASSYDSSRPLHF,TGTGCCAGCAGCTACGACAGTTCCCGGCCCCTCCACTTT
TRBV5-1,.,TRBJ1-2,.,CASSLGQSNYGYTF,TGCGCCAGCAGCTTGGGACAGTCTAACTATGGCTACACCTTC
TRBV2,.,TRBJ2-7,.,CASSETLVRGGNYEQYF,TGTGCCAGCAGTGAAACACTGGTTAGGGGCGGGAACTACGAGCAGTACTTC
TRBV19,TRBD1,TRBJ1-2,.,CASSSAGGSTNYGYTF,TGTGCCAGTAGTTCGGCAGGGGGCTCGACTAACTATGGCTACACCTTC
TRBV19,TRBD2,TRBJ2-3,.,CASSIGLADTDTQYF,TGTGCCAGTAGTATAGGTCTAGCGGACACAGATACGCAGTATTTT
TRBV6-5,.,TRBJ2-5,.,CASTWLETQYF,TGTGCCAGCACGTGGCTGGAGACCCAGTACTTC
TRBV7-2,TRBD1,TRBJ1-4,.,CASSLGPDRVAEKLFF,TGTGCCAGCAGCTTAGGGCCGGACAGGGTCGCTGAAAAACTGTTTTTT
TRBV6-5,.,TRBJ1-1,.,CASRQGGTEAFF,TGTGCCAGCAGACAGGGAGGGACTGAAGCTTTCTTT
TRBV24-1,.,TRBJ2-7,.,CATSDGPRGEQYF,TGTGCCACCAGTGACGGCCCCCGGGGGGAGCAGTACTTC
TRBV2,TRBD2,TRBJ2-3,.,CASSVRAGGKRGTDTQYF,TGTGCCAGCAGTGTTCGAGCGGGGGGGAAACGTGGCACAGATACGCAGTATTTT
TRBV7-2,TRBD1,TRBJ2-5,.,CASSTGQGTAKETQYF,TGTGCCAGCAGTACAGGACAGGGGACCGCGAAAGAGACCCAGTACTTC
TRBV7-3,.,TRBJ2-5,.,CASSLSGGRETQYF,TGTGCCAGCAGCTTATCCGGGGGGCGGGAGACCCAGTACTTC
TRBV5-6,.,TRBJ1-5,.,CASSLNAGIQPQHF,TGTGCCAGCAGCTTGAACGCAGGGATTCAGCCCCAGCATTTT
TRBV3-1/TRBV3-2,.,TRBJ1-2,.,CARGPSGAYNYGYTF,TGTGCCAGAGGGCCATCAGGGGCTTATAACTATGGCTACACCTTC
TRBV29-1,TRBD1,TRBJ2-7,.,CSVSSPGQGSYEQYF,TGCAGCGTGTCTAGCCCGGGACAGGGATCCTACGAGCAGTACTTC
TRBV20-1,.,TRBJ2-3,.,CSASLEGSTDTQYF,TGCAGTGCTAGTCTTGAGGGCAGCACAGATACGCAGTATTTT
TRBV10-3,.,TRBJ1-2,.,CAISESTRGDGYTF,TGTGCCATCAGTGAGTCGACCCGGGGGGATGGCTACACCTTC
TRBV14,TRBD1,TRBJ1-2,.,CASSRTGTVDGYTF,TGTGCCAGCAGTCGGACAGGAACAGTGGATGGCTACACCTTC
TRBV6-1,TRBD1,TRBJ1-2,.,CASSRTGGASVGYTF,TGTGCCAGCAGTAGGACAGGGGGCGCGTCGGTTGGCTACACCTTC
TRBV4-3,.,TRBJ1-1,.,CASSPRARVAEAFF,TGCGCCAGCAGCCCCCGAGCCAGGGTCGCTGAAGCTTTCTTT
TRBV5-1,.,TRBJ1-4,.,CASSLDSTNEKLFF,TGCGCCAGCAGCTTGGACAGTACTAATGAAAAACTGTTTTTT
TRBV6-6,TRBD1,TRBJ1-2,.,CASSITGVPGGYTF,TGTGCCAGCAGTATTACAGGGGTCCCTGGAGGCTACACCTTC
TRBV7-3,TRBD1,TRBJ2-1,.,CASSSIRGLQFF,TGTGCCAGCAGCTCAATCAGGGGGTTGCAGTTCTTC
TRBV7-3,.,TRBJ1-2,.,CASSLGGYGYTF,TGTGCCAGCAGCTTAGGGGGGTATGGCTACACCTTC
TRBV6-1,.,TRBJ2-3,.,CASSEGSGARDTQYF,TGTGCCAGCAGTGAAGGCTCAGGGGCGCGGGATACGCAGTATTTT
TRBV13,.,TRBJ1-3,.,CASSLLEGGNTIYF,TGTGCCAGCAGCCTCCTGGAGGGTGGAAACACCATATATTTT
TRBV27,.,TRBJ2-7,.,CASGRAGTPNYEQYF,TGTGCCAGCGGGCGGGCTGGGACTCCCAATTACGAGCAGTACTTC
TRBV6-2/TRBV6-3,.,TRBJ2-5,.,CASSYSGPPRETQYF,TGTGCCAGCAGTTACTCGGGGCCACCCCGCGAGACCCAGTACTTC
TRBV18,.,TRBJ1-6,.,CASSPLDDRRSPLHF,TGTGCCAGCTCACCACTCGACGACAGACGTTCACCCCTCCACTTT
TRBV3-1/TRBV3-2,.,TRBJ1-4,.,CASSRTRQATNEKLFF,TGTGCCAGCAGCCGAACACGACAAGCAACTAATGAAAAACTGTTTTTT
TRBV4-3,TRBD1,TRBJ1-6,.,CASSQDWGSGQGYSPLHF,TGCGCCAGCAGCCAAGATTGGGGATCGGGACAGGGTTATTCACCCCTCCACTTT
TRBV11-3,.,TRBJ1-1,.,CASSLEGRAFF,TGTGCCAGCAGCTTAGAAGGGAGAGCTTTCTTT
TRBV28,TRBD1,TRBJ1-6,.,CASSSPPAGGSNSPLHF,TGTGCCAGCAGTTCCCCGCCGGCAGGGGGCAGCAATTCACCCCTCCACTTT
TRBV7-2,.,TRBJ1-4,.,CASSFRLTTNEKLFF,TGTGCCAGCAGCTTCAGACTGACAACTAATGAAAAACTGTTTTTT
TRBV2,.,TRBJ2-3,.,CASRGPLGVTDTQYF,TGTGCCAGCAGAGGCCCTCTCGGGGTCACAGATACGCAGTATTTT
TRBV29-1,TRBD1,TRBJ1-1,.,CSVVRTGNVEAFF,TGCAGCGTTGTTCGGACAGGGAATGTTGAAGCTTTCTTT
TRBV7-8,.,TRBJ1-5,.,CASSPDTPLGNQPQHF,TGTGCCAGCAGTCCCGACACACCACTAGGCAATCAGCCCCAGCATTTT
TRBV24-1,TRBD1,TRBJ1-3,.,CATSDDRDSGNTIYF,TGTGCCACCAGTGATGACAGGGACTCTGGAAACACCATATATTTT
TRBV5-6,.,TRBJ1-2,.,CASRHLTQGFNYGYTF,TGTGCCAGCAGGCATCTAACCCAGGGTTTCAACTATGGCTACACCTTC
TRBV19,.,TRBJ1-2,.,CASSIGAGRYGYTF,TGTGCCAGTAGTATAGGGGCGGGCCGCTATGGCTACACCTTC
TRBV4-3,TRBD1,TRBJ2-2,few,CASSQDQWAGGSTGELFF,TGCGCCAGCAGCCAAGACCAATGGGCAGGGGGCTCCACCGGGGAGCTGTTTTTT
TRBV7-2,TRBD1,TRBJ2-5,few,CASSLGAGGQETQYF,TGTGCCAGCAGCTTAGGGGCAGGGGGCCAAGAGACCCAGTACTTC
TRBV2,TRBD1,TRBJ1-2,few,CASLRDSSYGYTF,TGTGCCAGCCTCCGGGACAGCTCATATGGCTACACCTTC
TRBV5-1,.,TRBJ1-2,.,CASSLEQTGNYGYTF,TGCGCCAGCAGCTTGGAACAAACCGGGAACTATGGCTACACCTTC
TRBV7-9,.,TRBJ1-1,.,CASSPIQNTEAFF,TGTGCCAGCAGCCCTATCCAGAACACTGAAGCTTTCTTT
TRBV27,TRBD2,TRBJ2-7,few,CASSPGLAGDLYEQYF,TGTGCCAGCAGCCCCGGACTAGCGGGGGATCTATACGAGCAGTACTTC
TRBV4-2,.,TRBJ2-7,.,CASSQVAYEQYF,TGTGCCAGCAGCCAAGTAGCTTACGAGCAGTACTTC
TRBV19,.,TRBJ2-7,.,CARRNRVGENF,TGTGCCAGACGAAACAGGGTTGGAGAGAACTTC
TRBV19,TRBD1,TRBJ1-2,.,CASSISSRTGGAGFYGYTF,TGTGCCAGTAGTATATCTTCCCGGACAGGGGGCGCGGGGTTCTATGGCTACACCTTC
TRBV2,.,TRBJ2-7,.,CASSKDTIYEQYF,TGTGCCAGCAGTAAGGACACGATCTACGAGCAGTACTTC
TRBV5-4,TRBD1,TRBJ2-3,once,CASSLIGTAFTDTQYF,TGTGCCAGCAGCTTGATCGGGACAGCCTTCACAGATACGCAGTATTTT
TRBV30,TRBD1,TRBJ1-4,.,CAWSVGQAGNEKLFF,TGTGCCTGGAGTGTTGGACAGGCGGGGAATGAAAAACTGTTTTTT
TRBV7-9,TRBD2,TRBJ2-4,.,CASKGGRANIQYF,TGTGCCAGCAAGGGCGGGAGGGCAAACATTCAGTACTTC
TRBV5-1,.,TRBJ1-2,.,CASSSTTGRYGYTF,TGCGCCAGCAGCTCAACCACAGGGCGCTATGGCTACACCTTC
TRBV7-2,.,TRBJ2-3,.,CASSLSATSTDTQYF,TGTGCCAGCAGCTTAAGTGCAACTAGCACAGATACGCAGTATTTT
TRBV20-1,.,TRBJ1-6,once,CSASAQLFNSPLHF,TGCAGTGCTAGTGCTCAGTTATTTAATTCACCCCTCCACTTT